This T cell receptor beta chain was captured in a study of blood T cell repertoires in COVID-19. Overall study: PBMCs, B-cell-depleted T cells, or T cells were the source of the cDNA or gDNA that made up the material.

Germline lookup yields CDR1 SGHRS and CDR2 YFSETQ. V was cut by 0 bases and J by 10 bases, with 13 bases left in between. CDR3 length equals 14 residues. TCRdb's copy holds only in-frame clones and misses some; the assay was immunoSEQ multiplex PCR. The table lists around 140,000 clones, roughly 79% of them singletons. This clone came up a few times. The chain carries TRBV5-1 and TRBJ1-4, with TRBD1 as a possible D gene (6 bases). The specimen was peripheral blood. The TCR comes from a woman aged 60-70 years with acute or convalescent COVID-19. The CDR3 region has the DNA TGCGCCAGCAGCTTGGCTGACAGGTTGGGAAAACTGTTTTTT. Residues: CASSLADRLGKLFF.